This T cell receptor beta chain was documented in a study of T-cell reconstitution after alpha-beta-depleted transplantation in children. Germline V gene sequence: CDR1 MDHEN, CDR2 SYDVKM. V was cut by 1 base and J by 2 bases, with 6 bases left in between. CDR3 length: 15 amino acids. TCRbeta library preparation incorporated unique molecular identifiers. TCRdb re-called the PCR reads with MiXCR, one entry per CDR3 protein. The repertoire holds 600,000 to 700,000 distinct CDR3 sequences, 16% seen once, with about 1.1% in the top ten. The sequence was obtained from a human donor who donated a stem cell graft to a child with acute myeloid leukemia. The chain joins TRBV28 to TRBJ2-6; D unclear. Sequenced material: PBMCs from the stem cell graft donor, taken from the stem cell graft. The CDR3 nucleotides are TGTGCCAGCAGTTTATACGGAGCTGGGGCCAACGTCCTGACTTTC. Translation gives CASSLYGAGANVLTF.